What follows are 15 T cell receptor beta chains derived from one specimen sequenced in a study of blood T cell repertoires in COVID-19 (TCRdb year 2020). The library was built by means of the immunoSEQ multiplex PCR assay. TCRdb re-hosts the immuneACCESS table, in-frame sequences only. Its copies lack some clones; in the studies checked, an unresolved V gene accounts for under half of them, and the cause for the rest is not known. For this sample the table gives about 370,000 clones, of which around 91% were detected only once. The ten largest clonotypes hold roughly 1% of the sample. Sample: PBMCs or T cells enriched from blood (not recorded which). These receptors all stem from a man between 18 and 29 years old who had recovered from COVID-19.

The rearrangement joins TRBV7-3 to TRBJ1-1; 9 nucleotides agree with TRBD1. CDR3 length: 14 residues. Per germline, CDR1 SGHTA and CDR2 FQGTGA. With 5 bases clipped from V and 5 bases from J, the junction kept 6 bases outside the gene matches. The CDR3 DNA sequence: TGTGCCAGCAGCCAACAGGGGGCGGGTACTGAAGCTTTCTTT. It encodes CASSQQGAGTEAFF.

The chain links TRBV9 to TRBJ1-2, with D maybe TRBD1 (6 bases). In germline, CDR1 is SGDLS, CDR2 YYNGEE. With 4 bases removed from V and 3 bases from J, the gap between germline ends came to 16 bases. CDR3 size: 15 residues. In nucleotides, the CDR3 is TGTGCCAGCAGCCCAGACCCAGGACAGTACTATGGCTACACCTTC. The encoded protein is CASSPDPGQYYGYTF.

The chain is built from TRBV5-4 and TRBJ2-2, with a tentative D call TRBD1 (5 bases). The germline V gene has CDR1 SGHNT and CDR2 YYREEE (reference sequence). V shed 10 bases and J shed 0 bases, with 13 bases lying between them. The CDR3 is made up of 14 amino acids. The DNA of the CDR3 is TGTGCCTCCTCAGGGCAGCCGAACACCGGGGAGCTGTTTTTT. The encoded protein is CASSGQPNTGELFF.

The chain combines TRBV5-4 with TRBJ2-5, with 8 bases matching TRBD2. This CDR3 spans 16 amino acids. CDR1 is SGHNT and CDR2 is YYREEE in the germline V gene (reference sequence). Trimming removed 5 bases from V and 5 bases from J; junction bases left unmatched: 14. As DNA, the CDR3 is TGTGCCAGCAGTCCGAGCGGGGGTCCCTTTGGGGAGACCCAGTACTTC. Its protein is CASSPSGGPFGETQYF.

This chain joins TRBV28 and TRBJ2-7; 11 bases fit TRBD1. The CDR3 is 13 residues long. CDR1 and CDR2 from the germline V gene are MDHEN and SYDVKM. The V gene end was trimmed by 4 bases and the J gene end by 5 bases; junction bases not matched to a gene: 1. CDR3 sequence reads: CASSSGQGDEQYF. CDR3 DNA: TGTGCCAGCAGTTCGGGACAGGGGGACGAGCAGTACTTC.

V usage is TRBV11-2 and J usage is TRBJ1-4, with 9 bases identical to TRBD1. The CDR3 has 15 residues. V lost 2 bases to trimming and J lost 8 bases; unmatched junction nucleotides: 6. Germline loops: CDR1 SGHAT, CDR2 FQNNGV. CDR3 sequence reads: CASSLSGTGQEKLFF. The DNA for the CDR3 is TGTGCCAGCAGCTTATCCGGGACAGGGCAAGAAAAACTGTTTTTT.

V is TRBV6-5 and J is TRBJ2-7; D uncertain. This CDR3 has 13 amino acids. V lost 5 bases to trimming and J lost 1 base, with 9 bases between them. The germline V gene encodes CDR1 MNHEY and CDR2 SVGAGI. Here the CDR3 reads CASSPQASYEQYF. DNA of the CDR3: TGTGCCAGCAGTCCCCAGGCTTCCTACGAGCAGTACTTC.

The genes are TRBV7-6 and TRBJ1-3; 7 bases fit TRBD1. The trim removed 4 bases at V and 0 bases at J, leaving 6 bases unmatched. The CDR3 totals 16 residues. Germline values: CDR1 SGHVS, CDR2 FNYEAQ. CDR3 residues: CASSSGTASSGNTIYF. DNA for the CDR3: TGTGCCAGCAGCTCAGGGACAGCGTCCTCTGGAAACACCATATATTTT.

This clone has a single count. CDR3 sequence (DNA): TGTGCCAGCAGCTTAGGAGGGACTCTTACCTACGAGCAGTACTTC. It yields the protein CASSLGGTLTYEQYF. The V and J genes are TRBV7-9 and TRBJ2-7; TRBD2 might be the D (6 bases). This CDR3 has 15 residues. The ends were cut back, 1 base at V and 2 bases at J, with 12 bases in the middle. The germline CDR1 and CDR2 sequences are SEHNR and FQNEAQ (reference sequence).

This clone was seen a single time. The chain has TRBV18 and TRBJ2-3; 12 bases agree with TRBD2. The CDR3 is 17 residues long. Germline CDR1 is KGHSH and CDR2 is LQKENI. V lost 2 bases, J lost 4 bases, and 7 bases stayed unmatched. Written as DNA, the CDR3 is TGTGCCAGCTCACCAAGGACTAGCGGGATTGTCGCAGATACGCAGTATTTT. It codes for CASSPRTSGIVADTQYF.

The chain employs TRBV3-1 (or the pseudogene TRBV3-2) and TRBJ1-3; weak D call: TRBD1 (6 bases). The CDR3 extends over 15 amino acids. Germline lookup yields CDR1 LGHDT and CDR2 YNNKEL (reference sequence). V was cut by 6 bases and J by 0 bases, with 12 bases left in between. The CDR3 spells CASRGRDNSGNTIYF. For the CDR3, the DNA is TGTGCCAGCAGGGGCCGGGACAACTCTGGAAACACCATATATTTT.

The genes are TRBV2 and TRBJ1-5; TRBD1 matches 9 bases. The V segment lost 5 bases and the J segment 0 bases; nucleotides outside the gene matches: 2. In germline, CDR1 is SNHLY, CDR2 FYNNEI. There are 15 residues in the CDR3. Written as DNA, the CDR3 is TGTGCCAGCAGTCCGGACAGGGGTAGCAATCAGCCCCAGCATTTT. This encodes CASSPDRGSNQPQHF. The full variable domain, in which reference TRBV2 and TRBJ1-5 provide the parts outside the CDR3, is EPEVTQTPSHQVTQMGQEVILRCVPISNHLYFYWYRQILGQKVEFLVSFYNNEISEKSEIFDDQFSVERPDGSNFTLKIRSTKLEDSAMYFCASSPDRGSNQPQHFGDGTRLSIL.

The chain uses TRBV6-5 and TRBJ1-3; 10 nucleotides match TRBD1. V was clipped by 0 bases and J by 2 bases; unmatched bases: 1. CDR3 length equals 16 residues. Germline V gives CDR1 MNHEY, CDR2 SVGAGI. Here the CDR3 DNA reads TGTGCCAGCAGTTACTCGGGACAGGGGACTGGAAACACCATATATTTT. This gives the protein CASSYSGQGTGNTIYF.

The chain is built from TRBV9 and TRBJ2-1; TRBD2 matches 8 bases. Unmatched junction bases numbered 9, after V lost 4 bases and J lost 6 bases. Germline V lookup: CDR1 SGDLS, CDR2 YYNGEE. This CDR3 contains 15 residues. CDR3 sequence reads: CASSLTSDQSNEQFF. The CDR3 DNA follows: TGTGCCAGCAGCTTGACTAGCGATCAGAGCAATGAGCAGTTCTTC.

The rearrangement uses TRBV5-6 and TRBJ1-1; D is unresolved. Trimming shortened V by 2 bases and J by 2 bases, and 10 bases separated the two germline ends. CDR3 length equals 14 residues. The germline V gene has CDR1 SGHDT and CDR2 YYEEEE. The CDR3 bases are TGTGCCAGCAGCTTAAGAGGAGGAAACACTGAAGCTTTCTTT. It is translated as CASSLRGGNTEAFF.